This T cell receptor beta chain was sequenced for a study of vaccination and CD4 T cells after COVID-19. Study in general: Convalescent donors totaled six males and four females, including two who were Hispanic. The post-COVID sampling time was a median about 98 days after diagnosis, ranging from 35 to 161. Timing of post-vaccine sample collection was a median around 75 days after dose two, with a range of 14 to 241. Stimulation of cells relied on overlapping spike peptides derived from SARS-CoV-2, HCoV-NL63, HCoV-OC43 and HCoV-229E.

Regarding treatment: approximately nine-day PBMC culture with coronavirus spike peptide pools or control peptides (ViraFEST assay). On this clonotype itself: What it binds is unknown.

V lost 5 bases to trimming and J lost 14 bases, with 16 bases between them. Looked up from germline, CDR1 is SEHNR and CDR2 is FQNEAQ (reference sequence). The CDR3 totals 13 residues. Cultured CD4+ T-cell DNA underwent Oncomine TCR Beta short-read sequencing. One entry per CDR3 protein, called by TCRdb with MiXCR from the PCR reads. The table includes approximately 4,000 distinct CDR3 sequences, about 17% detected once. The chain combines TRBV7-9 with TRBJ1-6; D unclear. Material: CD4+ T cells from blood, cultured in vitro. The TCR was taken from a human donor who had recovered from COVID-19. For the CDR3, the DNA is TGTGCCAGCAGCCCCGGCTCGGATCGATCCCTCCACTTT. This codes for CASSPGSDRSLHF.